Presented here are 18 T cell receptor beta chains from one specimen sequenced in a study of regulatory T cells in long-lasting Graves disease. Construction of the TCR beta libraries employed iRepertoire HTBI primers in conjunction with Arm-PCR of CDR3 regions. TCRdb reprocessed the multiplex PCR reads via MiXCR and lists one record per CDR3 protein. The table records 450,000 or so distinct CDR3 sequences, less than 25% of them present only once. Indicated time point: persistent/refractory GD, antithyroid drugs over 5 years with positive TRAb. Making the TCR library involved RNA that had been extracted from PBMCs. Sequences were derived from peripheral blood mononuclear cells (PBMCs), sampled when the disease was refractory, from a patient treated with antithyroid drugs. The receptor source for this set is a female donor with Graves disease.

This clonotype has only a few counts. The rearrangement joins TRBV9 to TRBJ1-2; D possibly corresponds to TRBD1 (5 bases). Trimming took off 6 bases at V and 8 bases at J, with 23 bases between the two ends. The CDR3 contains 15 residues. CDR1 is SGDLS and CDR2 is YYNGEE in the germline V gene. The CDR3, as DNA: TGTGCCAGCACCGCTGGGGACCTTCTCGGCGGGGGCTACACCTTC. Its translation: CASTAGDLLGGGYTF.

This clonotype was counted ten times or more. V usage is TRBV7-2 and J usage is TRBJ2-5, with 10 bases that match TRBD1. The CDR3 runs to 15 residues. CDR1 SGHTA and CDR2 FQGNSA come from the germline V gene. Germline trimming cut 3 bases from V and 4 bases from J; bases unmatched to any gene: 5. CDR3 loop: CASSLPGQGSETQYF. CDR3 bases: TGTGCCAGCAGCTTGCCGGGACAGGGGTCAGAGACCCAGTACTTC.

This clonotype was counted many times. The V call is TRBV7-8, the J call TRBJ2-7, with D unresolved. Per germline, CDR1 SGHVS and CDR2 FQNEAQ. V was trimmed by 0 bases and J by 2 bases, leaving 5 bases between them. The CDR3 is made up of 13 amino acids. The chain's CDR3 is CASSLALTYEQYF. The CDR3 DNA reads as TGTGCCAGCAGCTTAGCGCTTACCTACGAGCAGTACTTC.

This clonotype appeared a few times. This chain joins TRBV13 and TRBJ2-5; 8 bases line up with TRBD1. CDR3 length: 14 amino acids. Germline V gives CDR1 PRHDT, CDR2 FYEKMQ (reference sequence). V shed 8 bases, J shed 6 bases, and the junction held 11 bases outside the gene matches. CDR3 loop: CASARRQGMQTQYF. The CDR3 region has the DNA TGTGCCAGCGCTCGAAGACAGGGGATGCAGACCCAGTACTTC.

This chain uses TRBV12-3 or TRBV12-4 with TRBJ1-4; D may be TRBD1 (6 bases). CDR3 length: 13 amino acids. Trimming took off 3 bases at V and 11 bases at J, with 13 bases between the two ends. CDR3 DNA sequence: TGTGCCAGCAGTTTCCGGGGGCTGGGGAAACTGTTTTTT. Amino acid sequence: CASSFRGLGKLFF.

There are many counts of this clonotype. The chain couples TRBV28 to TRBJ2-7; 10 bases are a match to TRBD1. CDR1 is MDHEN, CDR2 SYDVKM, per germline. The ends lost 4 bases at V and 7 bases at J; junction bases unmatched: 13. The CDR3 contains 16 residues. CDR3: CASSSLRRQGAKEQYF. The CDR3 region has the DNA TGTGCCAGCAGTTCCCTCCGTAGACAGGGGGCTAAAGAGCAGTACTTC. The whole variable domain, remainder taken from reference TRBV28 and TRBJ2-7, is DVKVTQSSRYLVKRTGEKVFLECVQDMDHENMFWYRQDPGLGLRLIYFSYDVKMKEKGDIPEGYSVSREKKERFSLILESASTNQTSMYLCASSSLRRQGAKEQYFGPGTRLTVT.

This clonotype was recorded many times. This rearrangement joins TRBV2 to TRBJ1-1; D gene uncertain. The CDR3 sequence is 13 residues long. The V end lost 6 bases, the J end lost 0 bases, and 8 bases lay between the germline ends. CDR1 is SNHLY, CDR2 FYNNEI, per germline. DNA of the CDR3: TGTGCCAGCAGCCCTCAGATGAACACTGAAGCTTTCTTT. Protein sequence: CASSPQMNTEAFF.

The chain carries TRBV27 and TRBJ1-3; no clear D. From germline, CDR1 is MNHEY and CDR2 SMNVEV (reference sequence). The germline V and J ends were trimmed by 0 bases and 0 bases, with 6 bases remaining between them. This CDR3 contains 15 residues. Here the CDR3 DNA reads TGTGCCAGCAGTTTATCGCCTCCCTCTGGAAACACCATATATTTT. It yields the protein CASSLSPPSGNTIYF.

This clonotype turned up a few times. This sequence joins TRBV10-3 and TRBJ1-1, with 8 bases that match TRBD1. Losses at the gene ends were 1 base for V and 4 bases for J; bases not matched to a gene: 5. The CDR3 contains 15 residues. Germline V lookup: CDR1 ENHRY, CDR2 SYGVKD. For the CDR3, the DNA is TGTGCCATCAGTGAGTTGCAGGGGGCATCCACTGAAGCTTTCTTT. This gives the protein CAISELQGASTEAFF.

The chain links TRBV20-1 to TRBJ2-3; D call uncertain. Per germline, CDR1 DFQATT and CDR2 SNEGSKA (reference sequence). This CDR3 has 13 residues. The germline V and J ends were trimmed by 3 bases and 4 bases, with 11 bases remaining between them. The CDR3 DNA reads TGCAGTGCTAGGGTTGTTTGGCCAGATACGCAGTATTTT. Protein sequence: CSARVVWPDTQYF.

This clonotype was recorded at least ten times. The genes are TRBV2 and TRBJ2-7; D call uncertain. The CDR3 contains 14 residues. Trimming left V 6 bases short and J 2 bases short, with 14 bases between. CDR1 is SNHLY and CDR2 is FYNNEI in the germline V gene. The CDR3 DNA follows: TGTGCCAGCAGGGTAGATAAGGCGGCCTACGAGCAGTACTTC. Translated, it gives CASRVDKAAYEQYF.

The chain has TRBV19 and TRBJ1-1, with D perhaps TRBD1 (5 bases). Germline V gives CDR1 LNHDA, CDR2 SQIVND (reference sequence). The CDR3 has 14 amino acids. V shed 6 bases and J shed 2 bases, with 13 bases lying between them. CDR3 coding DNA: TGTGCCAGTAGGCCCACAGGATTCAACACTGAAGCTTTCTTT. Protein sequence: CASRPTGFNTEAFF.

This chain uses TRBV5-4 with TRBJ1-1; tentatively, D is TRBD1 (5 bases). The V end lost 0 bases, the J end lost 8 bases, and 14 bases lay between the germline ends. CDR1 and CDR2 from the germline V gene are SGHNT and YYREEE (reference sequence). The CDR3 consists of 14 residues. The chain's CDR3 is CASSLGDGRQEAFF. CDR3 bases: TGTGCCAGCAGCTTGGGGGATGGGCGACAGGAAGCTTTCTTT.

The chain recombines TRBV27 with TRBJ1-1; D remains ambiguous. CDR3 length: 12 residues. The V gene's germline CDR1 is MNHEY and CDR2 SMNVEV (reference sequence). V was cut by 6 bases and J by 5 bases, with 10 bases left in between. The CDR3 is CASSQLWTEAFF. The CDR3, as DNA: TGTGCCAGCAGCCAACTATGGACTGAAGCTTTCTTT.

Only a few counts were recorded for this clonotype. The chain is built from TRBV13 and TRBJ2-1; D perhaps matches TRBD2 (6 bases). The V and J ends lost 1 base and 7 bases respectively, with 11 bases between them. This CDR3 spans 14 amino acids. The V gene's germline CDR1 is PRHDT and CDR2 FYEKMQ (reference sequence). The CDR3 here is CASSLEPGGNEQFF. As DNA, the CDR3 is TGTGCCAGCAGCTTAGAACCTGGGGGGAATGAGCAGTTCTTC.

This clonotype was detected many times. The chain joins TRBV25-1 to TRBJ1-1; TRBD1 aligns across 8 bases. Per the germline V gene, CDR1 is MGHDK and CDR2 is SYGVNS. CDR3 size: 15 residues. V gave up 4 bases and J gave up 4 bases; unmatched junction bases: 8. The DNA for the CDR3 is TGTGCCAGCAGTGGGCAGGGGGCGCAGAGCACTGAAGCTTTCTTT. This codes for CASSGQGAQSTEAFF.

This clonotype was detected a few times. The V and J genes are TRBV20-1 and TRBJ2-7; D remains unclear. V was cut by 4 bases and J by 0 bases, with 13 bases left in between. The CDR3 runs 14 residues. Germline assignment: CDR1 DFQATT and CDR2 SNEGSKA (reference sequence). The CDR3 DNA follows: TGCAGTGCTAAAATATCAAGGAGCTCCTACGAGCAGTACTTC. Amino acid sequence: CSAKISRSSYEQYF.

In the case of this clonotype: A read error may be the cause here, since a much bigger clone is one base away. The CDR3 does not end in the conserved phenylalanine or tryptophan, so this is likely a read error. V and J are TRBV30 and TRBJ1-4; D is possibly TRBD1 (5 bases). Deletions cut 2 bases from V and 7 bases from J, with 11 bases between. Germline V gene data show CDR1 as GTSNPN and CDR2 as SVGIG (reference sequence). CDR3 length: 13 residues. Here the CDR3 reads CAWSKVRGEKLFL. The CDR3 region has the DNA TGTGCCTGGAGTAAGGTTAGGGGTGAAAAACTGTTTCTT.